The entry below gives a single TCR beta chain sequence along with its context. This sample was taken from a study of control samples from healthy donors and cancer patients. Trimming removed 6 bases from V and 4 bases from J; junction bases left unmatched: 16. The germline V gene encodes CDR1 SGHTA and CDR2 FQGNSA. The CDR3 is made up of 17 amino acids. Here immunoSEQ multiplex PCR was the method, and the copy in TCRdb shows in-frame clones only, minus some. This sample has 200,000 to 250,000 clones, with just under 95% found just once. This receptor was identified in a man aged 45-60 years in good health. Sequenced input: blood. The rearrangement uses TRBV7-2 and TRBJ1-1; 8 nucleotides match TRBD1. The CDR3 sequence: CASRSRQGSLFATEAFF. The CDR3 coding sequence is TGTGCCAGCAGATCAAGACAGGGGTCGCTATTCGCCACTGAAGCTTTCTTT.